A single sample is the source of the 30 T cell receptor beta chains below, sequenced in a study of blood T cell repertoires in COVID-19. The table came from immunoSEQ multiplex PCR; TCRdb's copy has only in-frame clones and leaves some out. The table lists tens of thousands of clones, roughly 85% of them singletons. The material sequenced was peripheral blood. The receptor set was obtained from a human donor in a cohort sampled during active COVID-19.

This clone was recorded many times. The V call is TRBV2, the J call TRBJ2-1, with D perhaps matching TRBD1 (6 bases). In germline, CDR1 is SNHLY, CDR2 FYNNEI. The CDR3 covers 16 residues. The germline V and J ends were trimmed by 8 bases and 0 bases, with 17 bases remaining between them. As DNA, the CDR3 is TGTGCCAGCTCAAGAGCCGGGACAAGCTCCTACAATGAGCAGTTCTTC. Encoded protein: CASSRAGTSSYNEQFF.

The chain carries TRBV13 and TRBJ2-1; D possibly corresponds to TRBD2 (5 bases). CDR3 length: 12 amino acids. V lost 0 bases and J lost 9, with 6 bases in between. Germline-derived CDR1 and CDR2 are PRHDT and FYEKMQ (reference sequence). CDR3 protein: CASSLGRGEQFF. The CDR3 DNA sequence: TGTGCCAGCAGCTTAGGCCGGGGTGAGCAGTTCTTC.

The chain uses TRBV5-6 and TRBJ1-4; no clear D gene. V dropped 3 bases and J dropped 3 bases, with 9 bases sitting between them. Per germline, CDR1 SGHDT and CDR2 YYEEEE. The length of the CDR3 is 14 residues. The CDR3 reads CASSSQRANEKLFF. The CDR3 DNA sequence: TGTGCCAGCAGCTCGCAACGGGCTAATGAAAAACTGTTTTTT. Full variable domain (rest looked up from reference TRBV5-6 and TRBJ1-4): DAGVTQSPTHLIKTRGQQVTLRCSPKSGHDTVSWYQQALGQGPQFIFQYYEEEERQRGNFPDRFSGHQFPNYSSELNVNALLLGDSALYLCASSSQRANEKLFFGSGTQLSVL.

V usage is TRBV15 and J usage is TRBJ2-3; 7 bases agree with TRBD2. CDR1 is LNHNV, CDR2 YYDKDF, per germline (reference sequence). CDR3 length equals 17 residues. The junction had 11 bases not matched to a gene; V was cut back by 2 bases and J by 3 bases. The CDR3 DNA reads as TGTGCCACCAGCAGACCACAAAGGGGACTAATTACAGATACGCAGTATTTT. Protein: CATSRPQRGLITDTQYF.

The chain carries TRBV7-2 and TRBJ2-1, with 7 bases that match TRBD2. Trimming took 5 bases from V and 0 from J; bases not matched to a gene: 4. The CDR3 contains 15 residues. Germline lookup yields CDR1 SGHTA and CDR2 FQGNSA. CDR3 in amino acids: CASSLGRDSYNEQFF. The CDR3 DNA reads as TGTGCCAGCAGCCTGGGGAGGGACTCCTACAATGAGCAGTTCTTC.

This chain uses TRBV6-6 with TRBJ2-1; perhaps TRBD2 as D (7 bases). Trimming pared 5 bases from V and 5 bases from J, leaving 13 bases between. The CDR3 totals 14 residues. The germline CDR1 and CDR2 sequences are MNHNY and SVGAGI (reference sequence). CDR3 region: CASSPRGANNEQFF. CDR3 bases: TGTGCCAGCAGTCCACGGGGGGCAAACAATGAGCAGTTCTTC.

This clone came up once. V gene TRBV19 combines with J gene TRBJ1-5; possible D gene TRBD1, 5 bases. The CDR3 runs 14 residues. Looked up from germline, CDR1 is LNHDA and CDR2 is SQIVND (reference sequence). Trimming shortened V by 0 bases and J by 4 bases, and 7 bases separated the two germline ends. CDR3 sequence: CASSIEGTNQPQHF. The CDR3 nucleotides are TGTGCCAGTAGTATAGAAGGGACTAATCAGCCCCAGCATTTT.

This chain joins TRBV5-8 and TRBJ1-3; 7 bases map to TRBD1. CDR3 size: 15 residues. Germline V gene data show CDR1 as SGHTS and CDR2 as YDEGEE. Unmatched junction bases numbered 4, after V lost 4 bases and J lost 0 bases. This chain's CDR3 is CASSETGPSGNTIYF. CDR3 DNA: TGTGCCAGCAGCGAGACAGGGCCCTCTGGAAACACCATATATTTT.

V and J are TRBV7-9 and TRBJ2-5, with 7 bases aligning to TRBD2. The CDR3 sequence is 14 residues long. CDR1 and CDR2 from the germline V gene are SEHNR and FQNEAQ (reference sequence). V lost 5 bases to trimming and J lost 3 bases; unmatched junction nucleotides: 6. The CDR3 protein is CASSRASGEETQYF. DNA of the CDR3: TGTGCCAGCAGCCGGGCTAGCGGTGAAGAGACCCAGTACTTC.

The J gene is TRBJ2-1, the V gene TRBV11-3; the match to TRBD2 covers 12 bases. Germline V gene sequence: CDR1 SGHNT, CDR2 YENEEA. The CDR3 consists of 16 residues. The V and J ends lost 4 bases and 3 bases, in that order; junction bases with no gene match: 4. This chain's CDR3 is CASSSRLAGVYNEQFF. Here the CDR3 DNA reads TGTGCCAGCAGCTCCCGACTAGCGGGAGTCTACAATGAGCAGTTCTTC. Based on the CDR3 plus reference TRBV11-3 and TRBJ2-1, the full variable domain is EAGVVQSPRYKIIEKKQPVAFWCNPISGHNTLYWYLQNLGQGPELLIRYENEEAVDDSQLPKDRFSAERLKGVDSTLKIQPAELGDSAVYLCASSSRLAGVYNEQFFGPGTRLTVL.

The genes are TRBV18 and TRBJ2-6; D perhaps matches TRBD1 (6 bases). The CDR3 consists of 16 residues. Germline V CDR1 and CDR2: KGHSH, LQKENI. Deletions cut 2 bases from V and 1 base from J, with 9 bases between. This CDR3 is CASSPGTQSGANVLTF. In DNA, the CDR3 is TGTGCCAGCTCACCAGGGACACAATCTGGGGCCAACGTCCTGACTTTC.

The chain recombines TRBV4-1 with TRBJ2-1; TRBD2 matches 7 bases. J lost 6 bases, V lost 0 bases, and 8 bases had no gene match. Per germline, CDR1 MGHRA and CDR2 YSYEKL. The length of the CDR3 is 16 residues. Here the CDR3 reads CASSQDMAGVFNEQFF. The CDR3 bases are TGCGCCAGCAGCCAAGACATGGCGGGGGTTTTCAATGAGCAGTTCTTC.

The CDR3 nucleotides read TGTGCCAGCTCCGCGACTAGCGGGGCCTACGAGCAGTACTTC. This gives the protein CASSATSGAYEQYF. The V and J genes are TRBV18 and TRBJ2-7; 11 nucleotides agree with TRBD2. This CDR3 contains 14 residues. Germline V gene lookup returns CDR1 KGHSH and CDR2 LQKENI. The V and J ends lost 6 bases and 2 bases, in that order; junction bases with no gene match: 3.

The rearrangement links TRBV18 to TRBJ2-1, with 7 bases matching TRBD2. The CDR3 loop spans 14 amino acids. After removal of 6 bases from V and 0 bases from J, the junction contained 2 bases not matched to a gene. Germline V lookup: CDR1 KGHSH, CDR2 LQKENI. The CDR3 is CASSGGSSYNEQFF. The CDR3 bases are TGTGCCAGCTCTGGCGGGAGCTCCTACAATGAGCAGTTCTTC. Based on the CDR3 plus reference TRBV18 and TRBJ2-1, the full variable domain is NAGVMQNPRHLVRRRGQEARLRCSPMKGHSHVYWYRQLPEEGLKFMVYLQKENIIDESGMPKERFSAEFPKEGPSILRIQQVVRGDSAAYFCASSGGSSYNEQFFGPGTRLTVL.

This clone is a singleton in its sample. The V call is TRBV7-2, the J call TRBJ1-5; D gene ambiguous. The CDR3 sequence is 13 residues long. The germline gives CDR1 SGHTA, CDR2 FQGNSA. V dropped 1 base and J dropped 5 bases, with 6 bases sitting between them. The CDR3 nucleotides read TGTGCCAGCAGCTTAGTCGGGGATCAGCCCCAGCATTTT. It translates to CASSLVGDQPQHF.

This chain joins TRBV7-3 and TRBJ1-1; weak D call: TRBD1 (6 bases). Germline-derived CDR1 and CDR2 are SGHTA and FQGTGA. V lost 7 bases to trimming and J lost 5 bases, with 14 bases between them. The CDR3 sequence is 13 residues long. The CDR3 protein is CASTQDQGTEAFF. DNA for the CDR3: TGTGCCAGCACCCAGGATCAGGGGACTGAAGCTTTCTTT.

This clone has only one observation. The rearrangement joins TRBV18 to TRBJ2-3; 12 bases are shared with TRBD2. V trimming: 4 bases; J trimming: 2 bases; junction bases outside the gene matches: 4. Germline values: CDR1 KGHSH, CDR2 LQKENI. The CDR3 has 16 residues. CDR3 in amino acids: CASSQLAGGPTDTQYF. In DNA, the CDR3 is TGTGCCAGCTCACAACTAGCGGGGGGACCCACAGATACGCAGTATTTT.

This chain uses TRBV19 with TRBJ1-2, with 9 bases lining up with TRBD1. Per germline, CDR1 LNHDA and CDR2 SQIVND (reference sequence). The length of the CDR3 is 14 residues. J lost 6 bases, V lost 5 bases, and 7 bases had no gene match. DNA for the CDR3: TGTGCCAGTAGTCAGACAGGGGGTGGGGATGGCTACACCTTC. Protein sequence: CASSQTGGGDGYTF.

This chain joins TRBV20-1 and TRBJ2-7; D call uncertain. This CDR3 comprises 11 residues. Germline CDR1 and CDR2: DFQATT and SNEGSKA (reference sequence). V gave up 6 bases and J gave up 6 bases, with 12 bases separating them. CDR3 nucleotides: TGCAGTGCCACTCCTTCCGGCGAGCAGTACTTC. This translates into CSATPSGEQYF.

The rearrangement links TRBV1 to TRBJ1-4; no DNA check was done on the table's D call, TRBD1. TRBV1 is labeled a pseudogene. The CDR3 extends over 16 amino acids. CDR3 DNA sequence: TGCACCAGCAGCCAAGTTGCGTCCGTAGGGGATGAAAAACTGTTTTTT. This gives the protein CTSSQVASVGDEKLFF.

This chain connects TRBV19 to TRBJ2-7, with TRBD2 matching over 8 bases. This CDR3 is 14 amino acids long. J was trimmed by 3 bases and V by 5 bases; bases with no gene match: 6. CDR1 and CDR2 from the germline V gene are LNHDA and SQIVND (reference sequence). In DNA, the CDR3 is TGTGCCAGTAGTGCGGCGGCGGGAGGCTACGAGCAGTACTTC. Protein sequence: CASSAAAGGYEQYF.

The chain joins TRBV18 to TRBJ2-7; 9 nucleotides align to TRBD1. Trimming at V came to 3 bases and at J to 6 bases, leaving 6 bases not matched to a gene. CDR1 KGHSH and CDR2 LQKENI come from the germline V gene. The CDR3 is 14 residues long. The CDR3 bases are TGTGCCAGCTCACCGGGACAGGGAGGTACCGAGCAGTACTTC. This encodes CASSPGQGGTEQYF.

This clone was counted a few times. The gene calls are TRBV19 and TRBJ2-3, with D possibly matching TRBD1 (5 bases). V lost 7 bases to trimming and J lost 0 bases, with 14 bases between them. This CDR3 region has 15 residues. Germline assignment: CDR1 LNHDA and CDR2 SQIVND (reference sequence). Here the CDR3 reads CASTLGAASTDTQYF. The CDR3 coding sequence is TGTGCCAGTACCCTTGGGGCGGCTAGCACAGATACGCAGTATTTT.

The chain employs TRBV11-3 and TRBJ1-1, with 7 bases fitting TRBD1. The CDR3 spans 18 residues. Trimming cost V 1 base and J 0 bases; bases outside gene matches: 11. Germline V gene data show CDR1 as SGHNT and CDR2 as YENEEA. CDR3 in DNA: TGTGCCAGCAGCTTAGGTATTTGGGACAGCACCATGAACACTGAAGCTTTCTTT. This codes for CASSLGIWDSTMNTEAFF.

This clone was seen a single time. The rearrangement links TRBV5-1 to TRBJ1-1; D is undetermined. The CDR3 is made up of 14 amino acids. Per the germline V gene, CDR1 is SGHRS and CDR2 is YFSETQ. V dropped 3 bases and J dropped 7 bases, with 16 bases sitting between them. CDR3 region: CASSSEGFAGEAFF. For the CDR3, the DNA is TGCGCCAGCAGCTCCGAGGGTTTCGCCGGTGAAGCTTTCTTT.

The chain carries TRBV6-6 and TRBJ1-3; D is undetermined. Trimming left V 8 bases short and J 3 bases short, with 8 bases between. Germline CDR1 MNHNY, CDR2 SVGAGI (reference sequence). The CDR3 is made up of 12 amino acids. In DNA form, the CDR3 reads TGTGCCAGCCGGGTTTTTGGAAACACCATATATTTT. Its translation: CASRVFGNTIYF.

The rearrangement joins TRBV7-2 to TRBJ2-5; 7 bases match TRBD2. J lost 2 bases, V lost 5 bases, and 2 bases had no gene match. Germline CDR1 is SGHTA and CDR2 is FQGNSA. The CDR3 runs to 13 residues. CDR3 DNA: TGTGCCAGCAGCACGGGGGGACAAGAGACCCAGTACTTC. This translates into CASSTGGQETQYF.

The V gene is TRBV30, the J gene TRBJ1-2; 8 bases align to TRBD1. CDR3 size: 14 residues. Losses at the gene ends were 1 base for V and 8 bases for J; bases not matched to a gene: 9. Per the germline V gene, CDR1 is GTSNPN and CDR2 is SVGIG (reference sequence). CDR3 in amino acids: CAWSDTGGIGGYTF. CDR3 nucleotides: TGTGCCTGGAGTGACACAGGGGGGATAGGCGGCTACACCTTC.

This chain uses TRBV10-3 with TRBJ2-2, with 10 bases matching TRBD2. V shed 3 bases and J 0 bases; nucleotides not matched to a gene: 1. CDR3 length: 16 amino acids. Germline CDR1 reads ENHRY; CDR2 reads SYGVKD. The CDR3 nucleotides are TGTGCCATCAGTGACAGCGGGGGGGCGAACACCGGGGAGCTGTTTTTT. Amino acid sequence: CAISDSGGANTGELFF.

This clone was picked up a small number of times. The gene calls are TRBV7-2 and TRBJ2-7; D not resolved. Germline V gene data show CDR1 as SGHTA and CDR2 as FQGNSA. The CDR3 runs 13 residues. Trimming left V 5 bases short and J 2 bases short, with 10 bases between. Here the CDR3 DNA reads TGTGCCAGCAGCCCACCCTATACCTACGAGCAGTACTTC. Its protein product is CASSPPYTYEQYF.